These 30 T cell receptor beta chains share one sample of origin, sequenced in a study of cytomegalovirus exposure and HLA in healthy donors (dated by TCRdb to 2016 to 2017). The protocol used for the library was the immunoSEQ multiplex PCR assay. The multiplex PCR relied on a mix of 60 forward primers for TCR Vbeta segments and 13 reverse primers for TCR Jbeta segments. TCRdb carries this immuneACCESS record with in-frame sequences only. Its versions omit some clonotypes, under half of them owing to an unresolved V gene in the studies checked, with the rest unexplained. Counted in this sample were 220,000 or so clones; about 78% of them appeared once. The top ten clones comprise around 3.9% of the sample. Sequencing was done on a sample of PBMCs. The receptors here all came from a male donor in good health and CMV-seronegative.

The chain carries TRBV5-8 and TRBJ2-6, with D unclear. Trimming pared 2 bases from V and 4 bases from J, leaving 4 bases between. This CDR3 contains 13 residues. CDR1 is SGHTS, CDR2 YDEGEE, per germline. The CDR3 nucleotides read TGTGCCAGCAGCTTAGCCGGGGCCAACGTCCTGACTTTC. Amino acids: CASSLAGANVLTF.

This clone has only a few counts. V is TRBV19 and J is TRBJ1-5, with a possible D match to TRBD1 (5 bases). This CDR3 region has 14 residues. Germline CDR1 LNHDA, CDR2 SQIVND (reference sequence). The germline V and J ends were trimmed by 3 bases and 2 bases, with 8 bases remaining between them. This CDR3 is CASSISRGNQPQHF. CDR3 in DNA: TGTGCCAGTAGTATCAGCAGGGGCAATCAGCCCCAGCATTTT.

CDR3 DNA sequence: TGTGCCAGCAGCGGTCCGACAGGGGGCGGGGGATCACCCCTCCACTTT. It specifies CASSGPTGGGGSPLHF. This sequence joins TRBV5-6 and TRBJ1-6; 10 positions agree with TRBD1. The V segment lost 4 bases and the J segment 10 bases; nucleotides outside the gene matches: 11. Per germline, CDR1 SGHDT and CDR2 YYEEEE. This CDR3 has 16 amino acids.

The V call is TRBV6-1, the J call TRBJ2-5, with TRBD1 matching 9 bases. This CDR3 has 15 residues. In germline, CDR1 is MNHNS, CDR2 SASEGT. With 4 bases clipped from V and 5 bases from J, the junction kept 8 bases outside the gene matches. CDR3 bases: TGTGCCAGCAGTGCCAAGGACAGGGGAGGTGAGACCCAGTACTTC. It yields the protein CASSAKDRGGETQYF.

This clone was picked up a small number of times. J is TRBJ2-7 and V is TRBV6-6; 7 bases line up with TRBD1. J lost 2 bases, V lost 9 bases, and 7 bases had no gene match. Germline V gene sequence: CDR1 MNHNY, CDR2 SVGAGI (reference sequence). This CDR3 region has 13 residues. CDR3 in DNA: TGTGCCAGTTCCGGGACAGTTCCCTACGAGCAGTACTTC. This gives the protein CASSGTVPYEQYF.

This clone was seen ten or more times. This rearrangement joins TRBV29-1 to TRBJ2-7, with 7 positions matching TRBD1. Trimming removed 7 bases from V and 5 bases from J; junction bases left unmatched: 5. CDR3 length: 11 residues. CDR1 SQVTM and CDR2 ANQGSEA come from the germline V gene. The CDR3, as DNA: TGCAGCGCCAAAGGGACAGACGAGCAGTACTTC. Protein: CSAKGTDEQYF.

This sequence joins TRBV21-1 and TRBJ1-1. TRBV21-1 is a pseudogene segment. The CDR3 length is 16 residues. The CDR3 DNA follows: TGTGCCAGCAGCTCCCCCGGACGGGGGGTTTTAACTGAAGCTTTCTTT. Amino acid sequence: CASSSPGRGVLTEAFF.

Comments on this clone: Other nucleotide sequences in the sample specify the same CDR3. The V and J genes are TRBV9 and TRBJ2-1, with D possibly being TRBD2 (5 bases). The CDR3 consists of 16 residues. Germline assignment: CDR1 SGDLS and CDR2 YYNGEE. Between the trimmed V and J ends, which lost 2 bases and 1 base, there was a span of 13 bases. The CDR3, as DNA: TGTGCCAGCAGCGTGGCCGACACGGGGTCCTACAATGAGCAGTTCTTC. The encoded protein is CASSVADTGSYNEQFF. The whole variable domain, remainder taken from reference TRBV9 and TRBJ2-1, is DSGVTQTPKHLITATGQRVTLRCSPRSGDLSVYWYQQSLDQGLQFLIQYYNGEERAKGNILERFSAQQFPDLHSELNLSSLELGDSALYFCASSVADTGSYNEQFFGPGTRLTVL.

V usage is TRBV5-1 and J usage is TRBJ2-2; 7 bases fit TRBD1. CDR3 size: 14 residues. The germline CDR1 and CDR2 sequences are SGHRS and YFSETQ. The trim removed 0 bases at V and 6 bases at J, leaving 2 bases unmatched. CDR3 DNA sequence: TGCGCCAGCAGCTTGGGACAGGGTCCCGGGGAGCTGTTTTTT. Residues: CASSLGQGPGELFF.

V usage is TRBV27 and J usage is TRBJ1-6; 7 bases are shared with TRBD1. From germline, CDR1 is MNHEY and CDR2 SMNVEV (reference sequence). Germline trimming cut 6 bases from V and 5 bases from J; bases unmatched to any gene: 4. CDR3 size: 14 residues. CDR3 region: CASREDRNNSPLHF. CDR3 nucleotides: TGTGCCAGCAGAGAGGACAGGAATAATTCACCCCTCCACTTT.

This chain links TRBV6-1 with TRBJ1-2, with a possible D match to TRBD1 (5 bases). CDR3 length equals 15 residues. Trimming removed 2 bases from V and 6 bases from J, with 16 bases in between. CDR1 is MNHNS and CDR2 is SASEGT in the germline V gene. The CDR3 is CASSEQTSGFDGYTF. The CDR3, as DNA: TGTGCCAGCAGTGAACAGACATCAGGGTTCGATGGCTACACCTTC.

The chain combines TRBV7-3 with TRBJ1-1; 9 nucleotides align to TRBD1. The CDR3 contains 13 residues. CDR1 and CDR2 from the germline V gene are SGHTA and FQGTGA. Trimming took 5 bases from V and 4 from J; bases not matched to a gene: 2. CDR3 nucleotides: TGTGCCAGCAGCCCGACAGGGGGCACTGAAGCTTTCTTT. Translation gives CASSPTGGTEAFF.

The chain couples TRBV6-5 to TRBJ2-7; possibly TRBD2 for D (5 bases). The CDR3 spans 15 residues. CDR1 and CDR2 (germline): MNHEY, SVGAGI. Trimming removed 6 bases from V and 1 base from J, with 16 bases in between. The CDR3 spells CASSPGSLVSYEQYF. In DNA, the CDR3 is TGTGCCAGCAGCCCGGGGAGCCTAGTGTCCTACGAGCAGTACTTC.

This clone appeared a few times. The genes are TRBV9 and TRBJ1-2; 7 bases line up with TRBD1. The CDR3 is made up of 16 amino acids. V lost 4 bases, J lost 4 bases, and 13 bases stayed unmatched. Germline V gene lookup returns CDR1 SGDLS and CDR2 YYNGEE. In nucleotides, the CDR3 is TGTGCCAGCAGCTCTCCCTCGGGACAGCTAGGCTATGGCTACACCTTC. Encoded protein: CASSSPSGQLGYGYTF.

This clone showed up just once. This chain uses TRBV5-1 with TRBJ1-2; 7 bases match TRBD1. V lost 5 bases and J lost 2; bases outside the gene matches: 12. The germline V gene encodes CDR1 SGHRS and CDR2 YFSETQ. The CDR3 is 16 amino acids. The CDR3 reads CASSLLGQDPNYGYTF. As DNA, the CDR3 is TGCGCCAGCAGTCTCCTCGGACAGGACCCCAACTATGGCTACACCTTC.

The chain combines TRBV28 with TRBJ1-5; 10 positions agree with TRBD1. The CDR3 has 15 residues. Germline-derived CDR1 and CDR2 are MDHEN and SYDVKM. V lost 7 bases and J lost 7; bases outside the gene matches: 10. CDR3 sequence (DNA): TGTGCCAGCACCACAGGACAGGGGGGTATCCAGCCCCAGCATTTT. Encoded protein: CASTTGQGGIQPQHF.

This chain connects TRBV30 to TRBJ1-1; unclear D gene. V gave up 0 bases and J gave up 0 bases, with 5 bases separating them. The CDR3 is 13 residues long. Germline V gene sequence: CDR1 GTSNPN, CDR2 SVGIG (reference sequence). As DNA, the CDR3 is TGTGCCTGGAGTGTACAAATGAACACTGAAGCTTTCTTT. This codes for CAWSVQMNTEAFF.

This clone was seen a single time. The chain uses TRBV19 and TRBJ2-1, with TRBD2 matching 7 bases. This CDR3 comprises 13 residues. V dropped 4 bases and J dropped 7; count of bases not matched to a gene: 4. Germline V gene sequence: CDR1 LNHDA, CDR2 SQIVND (reference sequence). The CDR3 coding sequence is TGTGCCAGTAGTAAATCGCGGGGGAATGAGCAGTTCTTC. It is translated as CASSKSRGNEQFF.

The CDR3 DNA sequence: TGTGCCAGCAGCCAAGAATTATCTTCGTCCGGGAGTGTCCGATACAATGAGCAGTTCTTC. Amino acid sequence: CASSQELSSSGSVRYNEQFF. J is TRBJ2-1 and V is TRBV4-2; TRBD2 might be the D (6 bases). Germline-derived CDR1 and CDR2 are LGHNA and YNFKEQ. V was cut by 0 bases and J by 4 bases, with 25 bases left in between. The CDR3 is 20 residues long.

V is TRBV19 and J is TRBJ2-7, with TRBD2 as a possible D gene (6 bases). The CDR3 consists of 14 residues. Trimming left V 3 bases short and J 6 bases short, with 15 bases between. Per the germline V gene, CDR1 is LNHDA and CDR2 is SQIVND (reference sequence). CDR3 region: CASSMGGGPLEQYF. The CDR3 DNA reads as TGTGCCAGTAGTATGGGAGGAGGGCCGCTCGAGCAGTACTTC.

This clone was observed a single time. The genes are TRBV19 and TRBJ2-5; TRBD2 matches 14 bases. The V gene end was trimmed by 5 bases and the J gene end by 3 bases; junction bases not matched to a gene: 8. Germline CDR1 and CDR2: LNHDA and SQIVND (reference sequence). The CDR3 contains 17 residues. The CDR3 sequence: CASSPSPGLAGEETQYF. CDR3 bases: TGTGCCAGTAGTCCCTCACCGGGACTAGCGGGAGAAGAGACCCAGTACTTC.

This clone turned up a few times. The rearrangement uses TRBV27 and TRBJ1-5; D perhaps matches TRBD1 (6 bases). Germline values: CDR1 MNHEY, CDR2 SMNVEV (reference sequence). CDR3 length equals 14 residues. V was clipped by 2 bases and J by 5 bases, with 10 bases between them. Here the CDR3 DNA reads TGTGCCAGCAGTTTAATGGGGGCCCATCAGCCCCAGCATTTT. Translation gives CASSLMGAHQPQHF.

This clone was counted between two and nine times. The rearrangement uses TRBV5-4 and TRBJ1-1, with D possibly matching TRBD1 (6 bases). There are 14 residues in the CDR3. Germline loops: CDR1 SGHNT, CDR2 YYREEE (reference sequence). Trimming shortened V by 4 bases and J by 4 bases, and 14 bases separated the two germline ends. The CDR3 DNA follows: TGTGCCAGCAGCACTCCAGGGGATCCCACTGAAGCTTTCTTT. It is translated as CASSTPGDPTEAFF.

The rearrangement links TRBV10-3 to TRBJ2-2; 7 positions agree with TRBD2. This CDR3 has 16 residues. The germline gives CDR1 ENHRY, CDR2 SYGVKD. V gave up 3 bases and J gave up 0 bases; unmatched junction bases: 4. For the CDR3, the DNA is TGTGCCATCAGTGAAATTCTAGCGGCGAACACCGGGGAGCTGTTTTTT. Translated: CAISEILAANTGELFF.

This clone was detected a few times. The genes are TRBV5-4 and TRBJ2-7, with unresolved D. Per germline, CDR1 SGHNT and CDR2 YYREEE (reference sequence). The CDR3 is 14 amino acids. The V and J ends lost 2 bases and 2 bases respectively, with 11 bases between them. CDR3: CASSLLSGPYEQYF. CDR3 nucleotides: TGTGCCAGCAGCTTACTCTCTGGTCCCTACGAGCAGTACTTC.

The rearrangement uses TRBV7-9 and TRBJ1-5, with TRBD1 matching 9 bases. Germline V CDR1 and CDR2: SEHNR, FQNEAQ (reference sequence). V dropped 6 bases and J dropped 1; count of bases not matched to a gene: 4. The CDR3 totals 15 residues. The CDR3 DNA reads TGTGCCAGCAGTCCGGACAGGGGAAGCAATCAGCCCCAGCATTTT. Translated: CASSPDRGSNQPQHF.

The rearrangement joins TRBV6-1 to TRBJ1-1, with unresolved D. Germline values: CDR1 MNHNS, CDR2 SASEGT. This CDR3 region has 13 residues. Trimming cost V 6 bases and J 0 bases, with 8 bases left between them. This chain's CDR3 is CASRAAMNTEAFF. In nucleotides, the CDR3 is TGTGCCAGCAGGGCAGCGATGAACACTGAAGCTTTCTTT.

The rearrangement uses TRBV23-1 and TRBJ2-7; TRBD2 matches 7 bases. TRBV23-1 counts as an open reading frame of uncertain function. Unmatched junction bases numbered 7, after V lost 2 bases and J lost 6 bases. The CDR3 is made up of 14 amino acids. The CDR3 sequence is CASSQIAGRGEQYF. CDR3 coding DNA: TGCGCCAGCAGTCAAATAGCGGGCCGGGGCGAGCAGTACTTC.

This chain links TRBV5-8 with TRBJ2-7, with D possibly being TRBD2 (6 bases). Germline V gives CDR1 SGHTS, CDR2 YDEGEE. The V gene lost 5 bases and the J gene lost 5 bases, with 23 bases spanning the gap. This CDR3 is 16 amino acids long. CDR3 bases: TGTGCCAGCAGTCGCGGGACGCGGTCTCCGTCGGACGAGCAGTACTTC. Translating gives CASSRGTRSPSDEQYF. Full variable domain (missing parts from reference TRBV5-8 and TRBJ2-7): EAGVTQSPTHLIKTRGQQATLRCSPISGHTSVYWYQQALGLGLQFLLWYDEGEERNRGNFPPRFSGRQFPNYSSELNVNALELEDSALYLCASSRGTRSPSDEQYFGPGTRLTVT.

This rearrangement joins TRBV10-3 to TRBJ2-1, with no clear D. The CDR3 covers 13 residues. Trimming removed 4 bases from V and 8 bases from J, with 12 bases in between. Germline V gene lookup returns CDR1 ENHRY and CDR2 SYGVKD. The CDR3 is CAISVAGLHEQFF. The CDR3 DNA reads as TGTGCCATCAGTGTCGCAGGTCTCCATGAGCAGTTCTTC.